This TCR beta chain was found in a study of blood T cell repertoires in COVID-19. On the study more broadly: Spain, Italy and the United States supplied samples that represented acute and convalescent COVID-19. Nucleic acid was either cDNA or gDNA, and it came from T cells, B-cell-depleted T cells, or PBMCs.

Authors' analysis steps: Estimates of nucleated cell counts were drawn from the amplification of reference gene primers. Only in-frame clones appear in the TCRdb table, and some are missing; sequencing was by immunoSEQ multiplex PCR. For V, J and clone size, that table is used; D and trimming come from the DNA. Of 55,000 to 90,000 clones listed, 81% are singletons. With 5 bases removed from V and 3 bases from J, the gap between germline ends came to 11 bases. The germline gives CDR1 LNHDA, CDR2 SQIVND (reference sequence). This CDR3 region has 14 residues. The receptor was isolated from a woman in her 70s with acute or convalescent COVID-19. The chain has TRBV19 and TRBJ1-5, with D possibly being TRBD1 (6 bases). Sequencing used peripheral blood. The CDR3 protein is CASSRDRFNQPQHF. The CDR3 coding sequence is TGTGCCAGTAGTCGCGACAGGTTCAATCAGCCCCAGCATTTT.